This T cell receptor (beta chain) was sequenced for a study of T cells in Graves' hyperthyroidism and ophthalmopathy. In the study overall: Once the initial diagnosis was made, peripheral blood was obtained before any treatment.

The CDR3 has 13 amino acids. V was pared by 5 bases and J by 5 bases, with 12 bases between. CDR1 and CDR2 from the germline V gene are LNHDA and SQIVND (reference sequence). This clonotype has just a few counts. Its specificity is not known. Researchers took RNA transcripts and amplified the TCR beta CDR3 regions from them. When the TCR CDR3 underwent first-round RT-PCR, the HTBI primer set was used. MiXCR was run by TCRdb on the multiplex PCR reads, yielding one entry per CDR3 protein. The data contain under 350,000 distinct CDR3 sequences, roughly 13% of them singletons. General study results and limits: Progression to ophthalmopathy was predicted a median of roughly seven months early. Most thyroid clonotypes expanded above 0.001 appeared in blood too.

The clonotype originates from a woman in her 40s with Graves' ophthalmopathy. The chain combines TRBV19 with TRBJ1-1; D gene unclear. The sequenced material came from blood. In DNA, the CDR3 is TGTGCCAGTAGTCGGAAAGGAGGAACTGAAGCTTTCTTT. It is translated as CASSRKGGTEAFF.